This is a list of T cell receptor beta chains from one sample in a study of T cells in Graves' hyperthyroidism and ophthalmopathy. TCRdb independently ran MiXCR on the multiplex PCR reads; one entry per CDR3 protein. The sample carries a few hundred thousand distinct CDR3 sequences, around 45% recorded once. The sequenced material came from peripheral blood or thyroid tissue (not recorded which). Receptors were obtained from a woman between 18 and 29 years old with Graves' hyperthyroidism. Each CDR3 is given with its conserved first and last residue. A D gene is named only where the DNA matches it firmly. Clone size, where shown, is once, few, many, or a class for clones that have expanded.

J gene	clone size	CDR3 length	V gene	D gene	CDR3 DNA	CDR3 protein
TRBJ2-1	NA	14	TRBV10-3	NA	TGTGCCATCAGTACCTCGGTTGGATACAATGAGCAGTTCTTC	CAISTSVGYNEQFF
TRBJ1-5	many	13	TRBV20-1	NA	TGCAGTGCCCTCCAGGGAGGGGTTCAGCCCCAGCATTTT	CSALQGGVQPQHF
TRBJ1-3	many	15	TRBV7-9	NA	TGTGCCAGCAGCTTACCCGGCAGGGATGGAAACACCATATATTTT	CASSLPGRDGNTIYF
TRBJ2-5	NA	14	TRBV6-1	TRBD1	TGTGCCAACAACAAGGACAGGGTAACGGAGACCCAGTACTTC	CANNKDRVTETQYF
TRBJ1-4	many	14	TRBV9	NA	TGTGCCAGCAGCGTAGCGGGGGTTCATGAAAAACTGTTTTTT	CASSVAGVHEKLFF
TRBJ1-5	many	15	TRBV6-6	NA	TGTGCCAGCAGTTCCCCCGGGGGCGGCTGGGAGCCCCAGCATTTT	CASSSPGGGWEPQHF
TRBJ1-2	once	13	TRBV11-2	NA	TGTGCCAACAGCTTGGTCTCTGGCTATGGCTACACCTTC	CANSLVSGYGYTF
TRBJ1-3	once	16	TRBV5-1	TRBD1	TGCGCCAGCAGCTTGTGGGGGACAAGGACAGGGAACACCATATATTTT	CASSLWGTRTGNTIYF
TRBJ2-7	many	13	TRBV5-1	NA	TGCGCCAGCACTGATGGGGATGACTACGAGCAGTACTTC	CASTDGDDYEQYF
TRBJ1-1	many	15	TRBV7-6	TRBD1	TGTGCCAGCAGCTTTGCAGGGGGAGGAGGCACTGAAGCTTTCTTT	CASSFAGGGGTEAFF
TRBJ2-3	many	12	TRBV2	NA	TGTGCCAGCAGTAGTGGTACAGATACGCAGTATTTT	CASSSGTDTQYF
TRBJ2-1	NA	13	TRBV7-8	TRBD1	TGTGCCAGCAGCCAGGACAGGAGAAATGAGCAGTTCTTC	CASSQDRRNEQFF
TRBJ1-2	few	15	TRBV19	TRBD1	TGTGCCAGTAGTCGTCCCGGGACAGGGAAGGGTGGCTACACCTTC	CASSRPGTGKGGYTF
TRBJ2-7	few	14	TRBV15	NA	TGTGCCACCAGCAGGAACCAGGGATCCTACGAGCAGTACTTC	CATSRNQGSYEQYF
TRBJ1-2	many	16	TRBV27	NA	TGTGCCAGCAGTTCGGGGGCCGCTCTACTTAACTATGGCTACACCTTC	CASSSGAALLNYGYTF
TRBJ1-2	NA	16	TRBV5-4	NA	TGCGCCAGCAGCCAAGATGGGGGCCAGGTCAAGCGTGGCTACACCTTC	CASSQDGGQVKRGYTF
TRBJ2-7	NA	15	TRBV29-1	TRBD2	TGCAGCGTTGAAGATGGCGGGAGAGGTTCCTACGAGCAGTACTTC	CSVEDGGRGSYEQYF
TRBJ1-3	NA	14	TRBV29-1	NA	TGCAGCGTTGCCCGGGGACGTCTTGGAAACACCATATATTTT	CSVARGRLGNTIYF
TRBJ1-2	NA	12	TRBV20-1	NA	TGCAGTGCCAGCAGGCGACGGGGAGGCTACACCTTC	CSASRRRGGYTF
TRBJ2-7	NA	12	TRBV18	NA	TGTGCCAGCTCACCAGGGCTCAGGGCCCGGTACTTC	CASSPGLRARYF
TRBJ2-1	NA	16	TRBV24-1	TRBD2	TGTGCCACCAGTTCCATACTAGCGGGATCCATAGATGAGCAGTTCTTC	CATSSILAGSIDEQFF
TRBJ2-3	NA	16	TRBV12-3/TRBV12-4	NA	TGTGCCAGCAGTTTATGGGCCTCAGGGGGCACAGATACGCAGTATTTT	CASSLWASGGTDTQYF
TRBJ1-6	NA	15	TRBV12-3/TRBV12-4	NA	TGTGCCAGCAGCCTCAGCGGACTGTATAATTCACCCCTCCACTTT	CASSLSGLYNSPLHF
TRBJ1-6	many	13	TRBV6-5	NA	TGTGCCAGCAGACTGACAGCAAATTCACCCCTCCACTTT	CASRLTANSPLHF
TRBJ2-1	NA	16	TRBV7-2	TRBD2	TGTGCCAGCAGCCCCGGAATGGGCGGGAGGGCACATGAGCAGTTCTTC	CASSPGMGGRAHEQFF
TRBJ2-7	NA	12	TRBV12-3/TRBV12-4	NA	TGTGCCAGCAGTTTTCCGGGCCGGGAGCAGTACTTC	CASSFPGREQYF
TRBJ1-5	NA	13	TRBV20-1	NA	TGCAGTGCTAGACCAGGGTTTCAAGAGACCCAGCATTTT	CSARPGFQETQHF
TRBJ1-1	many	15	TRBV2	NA	TGTGCCAGCAGTGAAGCGGGAGGTGGTGGCACTGAAGCTTTCTTT	CASSEAGGGGTEAFF
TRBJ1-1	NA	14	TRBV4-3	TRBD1	TGCGCCAGCGGCCAGGACAGGGAGGTCACTGAAGCTTTCTTT	CASGQDREVTEAFF
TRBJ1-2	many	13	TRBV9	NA	TGTGCCAGCAGCGGGGCTAGGGGCTATGGCTACACCTTC	CASSGARGYGYTF
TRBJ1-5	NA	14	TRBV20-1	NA	TGCAGTGCTAGATCCGGGGGGAGCAATCAGCCCCAGCATTTT	CSARSGGSNQPQHF
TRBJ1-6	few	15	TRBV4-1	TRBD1	TGCGCCAGCAGCCAACAAGCCAGGGGGCTGTCACCCCTCCACTTT	CASSQQARGLSPLHF
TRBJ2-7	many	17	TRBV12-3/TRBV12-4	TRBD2	TGTGCCAGCAGTTCCCCATTCGAAGCTAGCGGTTCCTACGAGCAGTACTTC	CASSSPFEASGSYEQYF
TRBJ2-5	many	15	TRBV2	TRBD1	TGTGCCAGCAGTGAAGCGAGACAGGGTAATATGTCCCAGTACTTC	CASSEARQGNMSQYF
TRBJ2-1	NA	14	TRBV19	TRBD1	TGTGCCAGTAGACCGGGACAGGGGGACAATGAGCAGTCCTTC	CASRPGQGDNEQSF
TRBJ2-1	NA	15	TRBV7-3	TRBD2	TGTGCCAGCAGCTTAATGACTAGCGGGAGTGGTGAGCAGTTCTTC	CASSLMTSGSGEQFF
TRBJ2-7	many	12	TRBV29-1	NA	TGCAGCGTTGAGAGCAGGGGCAGCGAGCAGTACTTC	CSVESRGSEQYF
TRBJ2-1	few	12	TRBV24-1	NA	TGTGCCACCAGTGGAGGAAACAATGAGCAGTTCTTC	CATSGGNNEQFF
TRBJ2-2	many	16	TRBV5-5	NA	TGTGCCAGCAGCTTTGTCCTTGGAGGGACGTCGGGGGAGCTGTTTTTT	CASSFVLGGTSGELFF
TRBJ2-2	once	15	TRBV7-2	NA	TGTGCTAGAGCTTCGAGCGGAGAGAACACCGGGGAGCTGTTTTTT	CARASSGENTGELFF
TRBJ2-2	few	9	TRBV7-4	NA	TGTGCCAGCAGGGGGGAGCTGTTTTTT	CASRGELFF
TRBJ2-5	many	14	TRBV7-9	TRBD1	TGTGCCAGCAGCTTGGGGACAGTCTCAGAGACCCAGTACTTC	CASSLGTVSETQYF
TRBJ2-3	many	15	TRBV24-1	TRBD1	TGTGCCACCAGTGAAGGACAGGGTATCCCAGATACGCAGTATTTT	CATSEGQGIPDTQYF
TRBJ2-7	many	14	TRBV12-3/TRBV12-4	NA	TGTGCCAGCCAGGTGTCTAGGTCTTCCTACGAGCAGTACTTC	CASQVSRSSYEQYF
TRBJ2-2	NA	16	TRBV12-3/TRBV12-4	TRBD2	TGTGCCAGCAGTTGGGCTAGCGGGAGGAACACCGGGGAGCTGTTTTTT	CASSWASGRNTGELFF
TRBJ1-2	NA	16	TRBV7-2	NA	TGTGCCAGCAGCTTAGACAGGTGGATAGGATTCTATGGCTACACCTTC	CASSLDRWIGFYGYTF
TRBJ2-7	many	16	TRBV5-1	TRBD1	TGCGCCAGCGCCCCACTCCTCGGACAGGGGGCAAACGAGCAGTACTTC	CASAPLLGQGANEQYF
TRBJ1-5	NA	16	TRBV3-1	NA	TGTGCCAGCAGCCAAGACTGGGGGCACGGCAATCAGCCCCAGCATTTT	CASSQDWGHGNQPQHF
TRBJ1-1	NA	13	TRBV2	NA	TGTGCCATCGTTGCGAGGAGGATAACTGAAGCTTTCTTT	CAIVARRITEAFF
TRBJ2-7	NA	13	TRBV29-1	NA	TGCAGCGTTGAAGCCCGGCTCGGGGACGAGCAGTACTTC	CSVEARLGDEQYF
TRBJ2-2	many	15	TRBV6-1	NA	TGTGCCAGCACCCGCCCGGTCGGGGACACCGGGGAGCTGTTTTTT	CASTRPVGDTGELFF
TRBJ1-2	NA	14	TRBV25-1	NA	TGTGCTGGCCCATATCTGGGATCCGACTATGGCTACACCTTC	CAGPYLGSDYGYTF
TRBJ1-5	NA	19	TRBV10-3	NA	TGTGCCATCAGTGAGGACATAAACACCGGGGGGATTTTACCAGGGCCCCAGCATTTT	CAISEDINTGGILPGPQHF
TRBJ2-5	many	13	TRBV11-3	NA	TGTGCCAGCAGCTCAGAGTTGCAAGAGACCCAGTACTTC	CASSSELQETQYF
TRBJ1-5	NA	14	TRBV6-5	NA	TGTGCCAGCAGTTACTCTGCAGGCAATCAGCCCCAGCATTTT	CASSYSAGNQPQHF
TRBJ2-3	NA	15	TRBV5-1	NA	TGCGCCGGCAGGGACCGGGACAACGCATTAGATACGCAGTATTTT	CAGRDRDNALDTQYF
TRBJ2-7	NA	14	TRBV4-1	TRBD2	TGCGCCAGCAGGGTACTAGCGGGATCGTACGAGCAGTACTTC	CASRVLAGSYEQYF